Here is one T cell receptor beta chain with its context. Its antigen remains unidentified. V was shortened by 4 bases and J by 8 bases, with 13 bases between the two germline ends. The CDR3 is 14 amino acids. The V gene's germline CDR1 is SGHRS and CDR2 YFSETQ. Sequenced by immunoSEQ multiplex PCR; TCRdb stores in-frame clones only, minus some. The sample carries around 130,000 clones, around 85% recorded once. The sample is drawn from a study of T cell responses to AZD1222 COVID-19 vaccine. Study as a whole: Pooled samples include second doses given at about 4 or 12 weeks.

Overall study results and limits: In a largely white British group with more females than males, clonal diversity was possibly underestimated.

The TCR originated in an adult in good health. Sequencing used peripheral blood, obtained on day 0 of AZD1222 vaccination. V is TRBV5-1 and J is TRBJ1-6, with TRBD1 as a possible D gene (6 bases). As DNA, the CDR3 is TGCGCCAGCAGCCCCACAGGGTATGATTCACCCCTCCACTTT. Encoded protein: CASSPTGYDSPLHF.